This is a list of T cell receptor beta chains from one sample in a study of blood T cells in healthy people across ages. TCRdb recomputed calls from the 5' RACE reads with MiXCR, one row per CDR3 protein. The profile shows 1.5 million to 2 million distinct CDR3 sequences, 28% of them singletons. The sample consisted of blood. These receptors all come from a woman aged 25 to 45 in good health. CDR3s include the opening cysteine and the closing phenylalanine or tryptophan. A D gene is named only where the DNA matches it firmly. Clone size appears in some rows only: once, few, many, or a class for an expanded clone.

j_call	clone_size	v_call	d_call	cdr3_nt	cdr3_aa
TRBJ2-1	few	TRBV7-2	.	TGTGCCAGCAGATGGCGGGCCCTCGGCAATGAGCAGTTCTTC	CASRWRALGNEQFF
TRBJ2-7	.	TRBV12-3/TRBV12-4	TRBD1	TGTGCCAGCAGTACTGGCAGGGGGCGATACGAGCAGTACTTC	CASSTGRGRYEQYF
TRBJ1-4	.	TRBV5-5	.	TGTGCCAGCAGCTTGTCTGGGAGGTTCCCTCAAGAAAAACTGTTTTTT	CASSLSGRFPQEKLFF
TRBJ2-1	many	TRBV6-2/TRBV6-3	TRBD2	TGTGCCAGCAGTCCGCCTCAGACTAGCGGGAGGGCGCACAATGAGCAGTTCTTC	CASSPPQTSGRAHNEQFF
TRBJ2-1	.	TRBV2	.	TGTGCCAGCAGCCGGACCCACTACAATGAGCAGTTCTTC	CASSRTHYNEQFF
TRBJ1-3	.	TRBV6-6	.	TGTGCCAGCAGTTCCCCTCGGACAGACTCTGGAAACGCCATATATTTT	CASSSPRTDSGNAIYF
TRBJ2-2	.	TRBV20-1	.	TGCAGTGCTAGAACCCAGAACACCGGGGAGCTGTTTTTT	CSARTQNTGELFF
TRBJ2-5	many	TRBV12-3/TRBV12-4	.	TGTGCCAGCAAGGCGGCAGAGACCCAGTACTTC	CASKAAETQYF
TRBJ1-2	.	TRBV6-5	.	TGTGCCAGCAGTTACTATGTGAAGGGCTATGGCTACACCTTC	CASSYYVKGYGYTF
TRBJ2-3	few	TRBV11-2	TRBD2	TGTGCCAGCAGCCAGGGACTAGCGGGACCGGGCACAGATACGCAGTATTTT	CASSQGLAGPGTDTQYF
TRBJ2-1	many	TRBV12-3/TRBV12-4	TRBD2	TGTGCCAGCAGTTTCTCTAGCGGGAGAGGCAATGAGCAGTTCTTC	CASSFSSGRGNEQFF
TRBJ2-1	.	TRBV29-1	.	TGCAGCGTTGAGGACATCGGGGCAGATGAGCAGTTCTTC	CSVEDIGADEQFF
TRBJ2-3	few	TRBV2	TRBD1	TGTGCCAGCACTCGGACCCCTGGGACAGCGGCAGATACGCAGTATTTT	CASTRTPGTAADTQYF
TRBJ1-6	.	TRBV28	.	TGTGCCAGCAGAGAACAGAGACCTAATTCACCCCTCCACTTT	CASREQRPNSPLHF
TRBJ1-2	few	TRBV28	.	TGTGCCAGCAGTCCCCAGTCCCCGGTCGGTGATAAAGGCTACACCTTC	CASSPQSPVGDKGYTF
TRBJ1-4	.	TRBV7-9	.	TGTGCCAGCGGCCACAGGGCGGAGGCGGAAAAACTGTTTTTT	CASGHRAEAEKLFF
TRBJ2-7	many	TRBV2	.	TGTGCCAGCAGCGAGGGTATTTGGGACGAGCAGTACTTC	CASSEGIWDEQYF
TRBJ2-5	.	TRBV4-1	.	TGCGCCAGCAGCCTCCACCGGGGGACCCAGTACTTC	CASSLHRGTQYF
TRBJ2-3	.	TRBV7-2	.	TGTGTCAGCAGCGTTATTAGCGCCAGCACAGATACGCAGTATTTT	CVSSVISASTDTQYF
TRBJ2-1	many	TRBV7-2	.	TGTGCCAGCAGCTCCGAGATGGAGCAGTTCTTC	CASSSEMEQFF
TRBJ2-6	many	TRBV5-1	.	TGCGCCAGCAGCTTGGAGGAGGGTTCTGGGGCCAACGTCCTGACTTTC	CASSLEEGSGANVLTF
TRBJ2-7	.	TRBV28	.	TGTGCCAGCACCTCTTCCGGGTCTCTTAGAGGCGAGCAGTACTTC	CASTSSGSLRGEQYF
TRBJ2-1	few	TRBV12-3/TRBV12-4	.	TGTGCCAGCAGTCATCGAGATAGGGGTGAGCAGTTCTTC	CASSHRDRGEQFF
TRBJ2-6	few	TRBV7-9	.	TGTGCCAGCAGCTTTCTTACAGGGCCTGGGGCCAACGTCCTGACTTTC	CASSFLTGPGANVLTF
TRBJ2-5	.	TRBV10-1	TRBD2	TGCGCCAGCAGTGATTCTGGCGCGGGAGGAGGAGAGACCCAGTACTTC	CASSDSGAGGGETQYF
TRBJ2-1	.	TRBV7-2	.	TGTGCCAGCAGCATAGCCCCGTCTGGGTCCCGGGAGCAGTTCTTC	CASSIAPSGSREQFF
TRBJ2-7	.	TRBV29-1	.	TGCAGCGTTAGTCAGGGCCACGAGCAGTACTTC	CSVSQGHEQYF
TRBJ2-7	.	TRBV6-5	TRBD2	TGTGCCAGCAGGATGACTAGCGGGGGGTTTGAGCAGTACTTC	CASRMTSGGFEQYF
TRBJ1-2	.	TRBV12-3/TRBV12-4	TRBD1	TGTGCCAGCAGTTTTTTCAGGGGGCACGATGGCTACACCTTC	CASSFFRGHDGYTF
TRBJ2-2	once	TRBV7-9	.	TGTGCCAGCAGCGCGCGACAGAACACCGGGGAGCTGTTTTTT	CASSARQNTGELFF
TRBJ2-1	.	TRBV2	.	TGTGCCGGTTCTCCCATGGGGCGGGAATACAATGAGCAGTTCTTC	CAGSPMGREYNEQFF
TRBJ2-5	.	TRBV5-1	.	TGCGCCAGCAGTTCTGGTGCGGCATTTCAAGAGACCCAGTACTTC	CASSSGAAFQETQYF
TRBJ1-1	.	TRBV24-1	TRBD1	TGTGCCACCAGGGATTTGAGGGGGCAGGAAGCTTTCTTT	CATRDLRGQEAFF
TRBJ2-1	many	TRBV14	TRBD2	TGTGCCAGCAGCCAACACCTTATAGCGGGAGGGCAGCAGTTCTTC	CASSQHLIAGGQQFF
TRBJ1-2	.	TRBV4-3	.	TGCGCCAGCAGCCAAGGTCGGGAGAGTGACTACACCTTC	CASSQGRESDYTF
TRBJ2-3	few	TRBV29-1	.	TGCAGCGTTGGTCCTTCGGCAGCGACCACAGATACGCAGTATTTT	CSVGPSAATTDTQYF
TRBJ2-3	few	TRBV5-1	.	TGCGCCAGCAGCCGTGAATCGGGAGCTCTGGATACGCAGTATTTT	CASSRESGALDTQYF
TRBJ2-1	few	TRBV6-2/TRBV6-3	TRBD2	TGTGCCAGCAGTGCCCCATTAGCGGGGGGCTCCTACAATGAGCAGTTCTTC	CASSAPLAGGSYNEQFF
TRBJ2-1	few	TRBV12-3/TRBV12-4	TRBD1	TGTGCCAGTCAGACAGGGCTTAGTCCAAATGAGCAGTTCTTC	CASQTGLSPNEQFF